This T cell receptor (beta chain) was retrieved from a study of blood T cells in healthy people across ages. For the second PCR, which ran for about 7 to 11 cycles, a sample-barcoded 5' primer and a J-beta primer mix were used. From the 5' RACE reads, TCRdb called clonotypes with MiXCR, one entry per CDR3 protein. The sample records about 830,000 distinct CDR3 sequences, 58% being singletons. Germline V gene sequence: CDR1 SGHAT, CDR2 FQNNGV. This CDR3 is built from 15 residues. Material for sequencing was blood. The rearrangement uses TRBV11-2 and TRBJ2-4; 8 nucleotides align to TRBD1. The DNA end favors TRBJ2-7, so the J call may be wrong. This receptor was obtained from a man aged 30 to 39 in good health. Written as DNA, the CDR3 is TGTGCCAGCAGCTTATTTACACAGGGGGTCTACGAGCAGTACTTC. This codes for CASSLFTQGVYEQYF.